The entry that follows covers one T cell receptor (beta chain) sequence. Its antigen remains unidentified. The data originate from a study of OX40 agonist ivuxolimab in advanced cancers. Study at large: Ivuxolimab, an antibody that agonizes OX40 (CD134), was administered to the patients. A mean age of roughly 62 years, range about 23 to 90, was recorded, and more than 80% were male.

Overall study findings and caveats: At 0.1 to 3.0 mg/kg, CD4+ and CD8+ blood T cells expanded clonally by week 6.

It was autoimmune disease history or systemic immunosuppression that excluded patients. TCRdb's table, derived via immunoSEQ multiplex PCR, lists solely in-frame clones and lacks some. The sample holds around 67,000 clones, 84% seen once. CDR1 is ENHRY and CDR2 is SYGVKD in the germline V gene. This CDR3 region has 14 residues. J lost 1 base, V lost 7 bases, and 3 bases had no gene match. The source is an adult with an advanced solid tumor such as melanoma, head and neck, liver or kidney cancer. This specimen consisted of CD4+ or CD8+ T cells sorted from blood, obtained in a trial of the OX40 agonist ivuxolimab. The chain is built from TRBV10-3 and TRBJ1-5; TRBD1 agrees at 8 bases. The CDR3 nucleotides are TGTGCCATCAACGACAGGGGCAGCAATCAGCCCCAGCATTTT. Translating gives CAINDRGSNQPQHF.